This T cell receptor beta chain was captured in a study of blood T cell repertoires in COVID-19. TCRdb's copy holds only in-frame clones and misses some; the assay was immunoSEQ multiplex PCR. The sample lists about 48,000 clones, 77% occurring once. V lost 2 bases and J lost 7, with 11 bases in between. The CDR3 sequence is 13 residues long. Germline CDR1 reads MNHEY; CDR2 reads SMNVEV (reference sequence). This sequence joins TRBV27 and TRBJ1-2, with a possible D match to TRBD1 (5 bases). The clonotype originates from a human donor with active or convalescent COVID-19. The donor label of this sample is uncertain. The sequenced material came from peripheral blood. The CDR3 DNA reads as TGTGCCAGCAGTTTAGGCCAGGGAGGTGGCTACACCTTC. Protein sequence: CASSLGQGGGYTF.